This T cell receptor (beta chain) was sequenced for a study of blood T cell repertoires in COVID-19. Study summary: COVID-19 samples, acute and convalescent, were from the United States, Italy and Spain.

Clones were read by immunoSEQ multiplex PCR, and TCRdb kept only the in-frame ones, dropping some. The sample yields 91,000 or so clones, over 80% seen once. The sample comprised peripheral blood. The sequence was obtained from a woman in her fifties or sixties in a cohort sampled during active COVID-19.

Here the CDR3 reads CASRIGPQGSRTGELFF. CDR3 bases: TGTGCCAGCAGAATTGGGCCACAGGGGTCGCGGACCGGGGAGCTGTTTTTT. This chain links TRBV5-5 with TRBJ2-2, with 7 bases identical to TRBD1. CDR1 SGHKS and CDR2 YYEKEE come from the germline V gene (reference sequence). This CDR3 has 17 amino acids. V trimming: 5 bases; J trimming: 5 bases; junction bases outside the gene matches: 15. The full variable domain, in which reference TRBV5-5 and TRBJ2-2 provide the parts outside the CDR3, is DAGVTQSPTHLIKTRGQQVTLRCSPISGHKSVSWYQQVLGQGPQFIFQYYEKEERGRGNFPDRFSARQFPNYSSELNVNALLLGDSALYLCASRIGPQGSRTGELFFGEGSRLTVL.